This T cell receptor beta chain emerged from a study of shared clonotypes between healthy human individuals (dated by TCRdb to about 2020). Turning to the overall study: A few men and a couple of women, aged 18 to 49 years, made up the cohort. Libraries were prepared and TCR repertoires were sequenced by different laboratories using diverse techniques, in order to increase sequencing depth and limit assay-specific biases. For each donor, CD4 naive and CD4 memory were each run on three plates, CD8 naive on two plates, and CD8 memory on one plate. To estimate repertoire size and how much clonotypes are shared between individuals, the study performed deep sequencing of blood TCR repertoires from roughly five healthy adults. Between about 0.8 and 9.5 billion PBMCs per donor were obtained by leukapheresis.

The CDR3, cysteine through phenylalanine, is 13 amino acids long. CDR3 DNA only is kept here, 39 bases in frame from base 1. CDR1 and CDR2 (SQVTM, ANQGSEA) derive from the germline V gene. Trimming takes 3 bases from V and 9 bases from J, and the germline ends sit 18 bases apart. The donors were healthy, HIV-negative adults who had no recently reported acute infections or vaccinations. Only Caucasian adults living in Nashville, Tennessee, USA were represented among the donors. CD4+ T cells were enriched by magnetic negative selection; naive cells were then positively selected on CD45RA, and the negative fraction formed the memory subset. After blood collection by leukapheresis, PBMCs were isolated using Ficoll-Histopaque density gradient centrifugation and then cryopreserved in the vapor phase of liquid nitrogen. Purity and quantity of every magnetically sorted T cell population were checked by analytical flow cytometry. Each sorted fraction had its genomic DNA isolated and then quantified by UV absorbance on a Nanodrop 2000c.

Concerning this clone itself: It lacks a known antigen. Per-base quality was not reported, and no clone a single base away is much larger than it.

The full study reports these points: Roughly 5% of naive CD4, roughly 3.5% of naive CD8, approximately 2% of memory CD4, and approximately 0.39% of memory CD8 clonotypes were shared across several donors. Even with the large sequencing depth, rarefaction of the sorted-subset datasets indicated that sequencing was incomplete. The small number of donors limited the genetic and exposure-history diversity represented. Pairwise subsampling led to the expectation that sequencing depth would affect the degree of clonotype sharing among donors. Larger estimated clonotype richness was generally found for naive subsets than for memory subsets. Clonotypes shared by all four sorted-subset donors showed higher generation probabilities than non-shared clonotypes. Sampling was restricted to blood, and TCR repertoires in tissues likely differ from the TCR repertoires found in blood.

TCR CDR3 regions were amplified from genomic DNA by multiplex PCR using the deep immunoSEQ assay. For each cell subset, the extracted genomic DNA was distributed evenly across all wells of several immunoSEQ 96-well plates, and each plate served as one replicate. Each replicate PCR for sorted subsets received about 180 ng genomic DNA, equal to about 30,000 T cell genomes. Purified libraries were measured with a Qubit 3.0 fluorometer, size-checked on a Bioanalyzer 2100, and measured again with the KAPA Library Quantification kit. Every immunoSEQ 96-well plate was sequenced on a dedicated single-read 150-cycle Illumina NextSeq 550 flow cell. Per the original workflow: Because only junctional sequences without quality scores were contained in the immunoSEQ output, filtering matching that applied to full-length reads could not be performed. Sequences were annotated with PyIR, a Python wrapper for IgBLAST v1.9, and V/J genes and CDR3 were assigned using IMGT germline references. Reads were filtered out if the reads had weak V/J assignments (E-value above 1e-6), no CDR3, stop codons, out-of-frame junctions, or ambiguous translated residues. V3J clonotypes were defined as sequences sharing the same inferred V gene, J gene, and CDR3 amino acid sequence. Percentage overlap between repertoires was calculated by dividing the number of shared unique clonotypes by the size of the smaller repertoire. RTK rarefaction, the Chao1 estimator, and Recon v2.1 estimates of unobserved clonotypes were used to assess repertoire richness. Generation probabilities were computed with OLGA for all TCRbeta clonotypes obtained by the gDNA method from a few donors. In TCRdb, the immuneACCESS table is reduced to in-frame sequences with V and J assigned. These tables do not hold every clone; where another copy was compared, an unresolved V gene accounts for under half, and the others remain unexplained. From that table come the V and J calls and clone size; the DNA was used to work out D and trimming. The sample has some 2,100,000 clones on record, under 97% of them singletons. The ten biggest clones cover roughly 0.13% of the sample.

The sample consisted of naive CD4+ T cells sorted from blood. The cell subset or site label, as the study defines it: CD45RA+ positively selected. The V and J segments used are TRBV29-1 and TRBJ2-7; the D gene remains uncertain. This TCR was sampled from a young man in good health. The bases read TGCAGCGTTGATCAATTCCAAAACGGAAGGCAGTACTTC. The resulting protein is CSVDQFQNGRQYF.